The 14 T cell receptor beta chains below were found in one sample sequenced in a study of T cell responses to AZD1222 COVID-19 vaccine (dated by TCRdb to the early 2020s). Per the publication, the time point label means: baseline before first vaccination. The library was generated by the immunoSEQ multiplex PCR assay. In its TCRdb copy, this immuneACCESS table keeps in-frame sequences only and misses some clones. Where compared with another copy, unresolved V genes explain less than half of these, and the others have no known cause. The sample table records 45,000 to 60,000 clones; more than 75% of these occur just once. 16% of the sample belongs to the ten largest clones. The sample consisted of peripheral blood, taken on day 0 of AZD1222 vaccination. These receptors originate from an adult in good health.

This chain uses TRBV19 with TRBJ2-3; the D gene is possibly TRBD1 (8 bases). V lost 5 bases and J lost 1, with 16 bases in between. Germline V lookup: CDR1 LNHDA, CDR2 SQIVND (reference sequence). This CDR3 spans 16 amino acids. CDR3 residues: CASSDTGGERTDTQYF. CDR3 sequence (DNA): TGTGCCAGTAGTGACACAGGGGGGGAACGCACAGATACGCAGTATTTT.

The gene calls are TRBV19 and TRBJ1-5; D gene uncertain. Germline V gene data show CDR1 as LNHDA and CDR2 as SQIVND (reference sequence). The CDR3 loop spans 16 amino acids. Trimming removed 0 bases at V and 5 bases at J, with 14 bases between. The CDR3 region has the DNA TGTGCCAGTAGTATAGATTTGACCTTTGGACATCAGCCCCAGCATTTT. This encodes CASSIDLTFGHQPQHF.

The V and J genes are TRBV28 and TRBJ1-2, with D uncertain. The CDR3 runs to 15 residues. V dropped 2 bases and J dropped 10 bases, with 20 bases sitting between them. Germline V gene sequence: CDR1 MDHEN, CDR2 SYDVKM. The CDR3 loop is CASSLNGVSSGDYTF. In DNA, the CDR3 is TGTGCCAGCAGTTTAAACGGGGTTTCGAGTGGGGACTACACCTTC.

Note on this clone: The junction differs from germline at one of its ends, possibly a read error. This rearrangement joins TRBV10-3 to TRBJ1-2; possible D gene TRBD1, 5 bases. The germline CDR1 and CDR2 sequences are ENHRY and SYGVKD. This CDR3 contains 12 residues. The CDR3, as DNA: TGTGCCATCAGTGAGTTGGCAGGGCTTAGGGTATTC. Translation: CAISELAGLRVF.

This chain uses TRBV30 with TRBJ1-3; 8 nucleotides line up with TRBD1. Germline V gene data show CDR1 as GTSNPN and CDR2 as SVGIG (reference sequence). V lost 4 bases to trimming and J lost 4 bases; unmatched junction nucleotides: 15. This CDR3 is built from 17 residues. CDR3 sequence reads: CAWTSPVWTGRGNTIYF. CDR3 DNA: TGTGCCTGGACTTCCCCTGTTTGGACAGGGCGCGGAAACACCATATATTTT.

The V and J genes are TRBV28 and TRBJ1-2; perhaps TRBD1 as D (5 bases). V was pared by 2 bases and J by 0 bases, with 13 bases between. This CDR3 has 16 amino acids. CDR1 is MDHEN and CDR2 is SYDVKM in the germline V gene. CDR3 residues: CASSLTGLGPNYGYTF. CDR3 bases: TGTGCCAGCAGTTTAACAGGTTTGGGGCCTAACTATGGCTACACCTTC.

This chain joins TRBV4-1 and TRBJ2-7; the D is unclear. There are 14 residues in the CDR3. Germline V CDR1 and CDR2: MGHRA, YSYEKL. Trimming took 1 base from V and 7 from J, leaving 14 bases between them. The CDR3 nucleotides are TGCGCCAGCAGCCAAGCTACCCCACTTTGGGAGCAGTACTTC. Protein: CASSQATPLWEQYF.

The V call is TRBV7-3, the J call TRBJ2-2, with TRBD1 identical over 7 bases. From germline, CDR1 is SGHTA and CDR2 FQGTGA. The CDR3 spans 16 residues. The junction had 4 bases not matched to a gene; V was cut back by 3 bases and J by 0 bases. The CDR3 DNA reads TGTGCCAGCAGCTTCCCGGGACAGCCGAACACCGGGGAGCTGTTTTTT. Protein product: CASSFPGQPNTGELFF.

This clone showed up many times. V and J are TRBV13 and TRBJ2-1, with D perhaps matching TRBD2 (5 bases). The CDR3 extends over 14 amino acids. V was pared by 5 bases and J by 4 bases, with 12 bases between. CDR1 PRHDT and CDR2 FYEKMQ come from the germline V gene (reference sequence). The CDR3, as DNA: TGTGCCAGCAGCCCCCTTCGGGATTACAATGAGCAGTTCTTC. It translates to CASSPLRDYNEQFF. The variable domain in full, with the rest retrieved from reference TRBV13 and TRBJ2-1, is AAGVIQSPRHLIKEKRETATLKCYPIPRHDTVYWYQQGPGQDPQFLISFYEKMQSDKGSIPDRFSAQQFSDYHSELNMSSLELGDSALYFCASSPLRDYNEQFFGPGTRLTVL.

The chain recombines TRBV30 with TRBJ1-3; no clear D. The CDR3 is 13 residues long. The V end was cut by 2 bases, the J end by 0 bases, with 5 bases between. Germline V gene lookup returns CDR1 GTSNPN and CDR2 SVGIG (reference sequence). CDR3 in amino acids: CAWSRNSGNTIYF. CDR3 in DNA: TGTGCCTGGAGTCGAAACTCTGGAAACACCATATATTTT.

The V call is TRBV5-4, the J call TRBJ1-3; TRBD1 matches 7 bases. CDR1 and CDR2 from the germline V gene are SGHNT and YYREEE (reference sequence). V lost 4 bases to trimming and J lost 4 bases; unmatched junction nucleotides: 17. CDR3 length equals 18 residues. Here the CDR3 reads CASSKEKNRGISGNTIYF. DNA of the CDR3: TGTGCCAGCAGCAAAGAGAAGAACAGGGGTATCTCAGGAAACACCATATATTTT.

The chain combines TRBV28 with TRBJ1-1; TRBD1 might be the D (6 bases). V gave up 8 bases and J gave up 0 bases, with 16 bases separating them. CDR1 MDHEN and CDR2 SYDVKM come from the germline V gene. The CDR3 runs 15 residues. The chain's CDR3 is CASVQPDSMNTEAFF. CDR3 DNA sequence: TGTGCCAGCGTACAACCGGACAGCATGAACACTGAAGCTTTCTTT. Full variable domain (remainder filled in from reference TRBV28 and TRBJ1-1): DVKVTQSSRYLVKRTGEKVFLECVQDMDHENMFWYRQDPGLGLRLIYFSYDVKMKEKGDIPEGYSVSREKKERFSLILESASTNQTSMYLCASVQPDSMNTEAFFGQGTRLTVV.

V and J are TRBV9 and TRBJ2-1; 9 positions match TRBD2. CDR1 is SGDLS and CDR2 is YYNGEE in the germline V gene. V lost 0 bases to trimming and J lost 7 bases; unmatched junction nucleotides: 14. The CDR3 runs 18 residues. The CDR3 DNA sequence: TGTGCCAGCAGCGTAGTGGGGCAACTAGCGGGCTCTAGAAATGAGCAGTTCTTC. Its translation: CASSVVGQLAGSRNEQFF.

The chain employs TRBV19 and TRBJ1-5, with D hard to call. Germline values: CDR1 LNHDA, CDR2 SQIVND (reference sequence). The CDR3 has 13 residues. V shed 10 bases and J shed 11 bases, with 21 bases lying between them. The CDR3 loop reads CATTPRRGAAQHF. The CDR3 DNA is TGTGCCACAACTCCCAGGCGTGGTGCAGCCCAGCATTTT.